The rows below give T cell receptor beta chains drawn from one sample of a study of human T cells and chemical hapten exposure. TCRdb re-analysed the RACE reads in MiXCR, keeping a single row per CDR3 protein. The sample consists of about 380,000 distinct CDR3 sequences, about 6.3% of them appearing once. The specimen was whole blood, collected in connection with sensitization to the hapten diphenylcyclopropenone (DPC). The source of these receptors is a woman between 18 and 29 years old with alopecia areata. Some clones in this sample may be carry-over from other donors' samples. Each CDR3 is given with its conserved first and last residue. D genes are given only for firm matches. Only some rows state a clone size, as once, few, many or a class for expanded clones.

d_call | clone_size | j_call | v_call | cdr3_aa | cdr3_nt
- | many | TRBJ2-7 | TRBV6-2/TRBV6-3 | CASRLVGVYEQYF | TGTGCCAGCCGCCTGGTGGGGGTTTACGAGCAGTACTTC
TRBD1 | many | TRBJ1-1 | TRBV3-1 | CASSQLPGTENTEAFF | TGTGCCAGCAGCCAACTCCCTGGGACAGAGAACACTGAAGCTTTCTTT
- | many | TRBJ1-1 | TRBV18 | CASSPGDKGLAFF | TGTGCCAGCTCACCGGGAGACAAGGGGCTTGCTTTCTTT
- | - | TRBJ2-3 | TRBV11-1 | CASSHRVAGTDTQYF | TGTGCCAGCAGCCACAGGGTTGCGGGTACAGATACGCAGTATTTT
- | many | TRBJ1-2 | TRBV12-3/TRBV12-4 | CASSLGAVAGVYGYTF | TGTGCCAGCAGTTTAGGGGCGGTTGCAGGGGTCTATGGCTACACCTTC
- | few | TRBJ2-7 | TRBV7-2 | CASSATNYEQYF | TGTGCCAGCAGCGCGACTAATTACGAGCAGTACTTC
- | few | TRBJ1-2 | TRBV28 | CASSLGHRYGYTF | TGTGCCAGCAGCCTCGGACATCGCTATGGCTACACCTTC
- | - | TRBJ1-3 | TRBV11-3 | CASSSSTTIGTLYF | TGTGCCAGCAGCTCCTCAACAACCATCGGGACTCTATATTTT
- | few | TRBJ2-7 | TRBV6-5 | CASSRDTAGYEQYF | TGTGCCAGCAGTAGGGACACGGCGGGCTACGAGCAGTACTTC
- | few | TRBJ1-4 | TRBV7-9 | CASSLGGKRNEKLFF | TGTGCCAGCAGCTTAGGGGGGAAGAGAAATGAAAAACTGTTTTTT
- | - | TRBJ2-1 | TRBV12-3/TRBV12-4 | CASSRPHNEQFF | TGTGCCAGCAGCAGACCTCACAATGAGCAGTTCTTC
TRBD1 | few | TRBJ1-5 | TRBV27 | CASRPQGAGNQPQHF | TGTGCCAGCAGGCCACAGGGGGCCGGCAATCAGCCCCAGCATTTT
TRBD2 | - | TRBJ2-3 | TRBV20-1 | CSAGLAGGSDTQYF | TGCAGTGCTGGACTAGCGGGGGGGTCAGATACGCAGTATTTT
- | - | TRBJ2-7 | TRBV6-5 | CASSYSIGEGYYEQYF | TGTGCCAGCAGTTACTCGATAGGGGAAGGTTACTACGAGCAGTACTTC
TRBD1 | many | TRBJ1-4 | TRBV10-3 | CAISGTPDNRGTNEKLFF | TGTGCCATCAGTGGTACTCCCGATAACAGGGGGACTAATGAAAAACTGTTTTTT
- | many | TRBJ1-1 | TRBV29-1 | CSVLKTENTEAFF | TGCAGCGTACTGAAGACAGAGAACACTGAAGCTTTCTTT
TRBD1 | many | TRBJ1-5 | TRBV25-1 | CASTRPGQGLLGNQPQHF | TGTGCCAGCACCAGACCGGGACAGGGGCTACTGGGCAATCAGCCCCAGCATTTT
- | many | TRBJ1-1 | TRBV7-2 | CASSYVLGGEEGAFF | TGTGCCAGCAGTTATGTTTTGGGGGGCGAGGAAGGAGCTTTCTTT
TRBD1 | many | TRBJ1-6 | TRBV9 | CASSARQGGGSPLHF | TGTGCCAGCAGCGCTAGACAGGGGGGTGGTTCACCCCTCCACTTT
TRBD1 | - | TRBJ1-1 | TRBV20-1 | CSARPGTGRKAFF | TGCAGTGCTAGACCTGGGACAGGGAGGAAGGCTTTCTTT
- | - | TRBJ1-4 | TRBV4-3 | CASSQDLWEKLFF | TGCGCCAGCAGCCAAGATTTATGGGAAAAACTGTTTTTT
TRBD1 | - | TRBJ2-5 | TRBV25-1 | CASTPYGTGLWETQYF | TGTGCCAGCACCCCGTACGGGACAGGGTTATGGGAGACCCAGTACTTC
TRBD1 | many | TRBJ1-5 | TRBV12-3/TRBV12-4 | CASSFTGDLFLGQPQHF | TGTGCCAGCAGTTTCACAGGGGATCTTTTCCTCGGTCAGCCCCAGCATTTT
- | few | TRBJ2-7 | TRBV9 | CASSASYPTSYEQYF | TGTGCCAGCAGCGCGAGTTATCCAACCTCCTACGAGCAGTACTTC
- | many | TRBJ1-5 | TRBV12-3/TRBV12-4 | CASSFGGAGNQPQHF | TGTGCCAGCAGTTTCGGAGGGGCAGGCAATCAGCCCCAGCATTTT
- | - | TRBJ1-4 | TRBV20-1 | CSALIQQNEKLFF | TGCAGTGCACTAATCCAACAGAATGAAAAACTGTTTTTT
- | - | TRBJ1-1 | TRBV7-2 | CASKRGRSTEAFF | TGTGCCAGCAAACGGGGGCGAAGCACTGAAGCTTTCTTT
- | - | TRBJ1-2 | TRBV12-3/TRBV12-4 | CASSLGLGPYGYTF | TGTGCCAGCAGTTTAGGACTTGGGCCGTATGGCTACACCTTC
- | - | TRBJ1-2 | TRBV2 | CASRSPANGGYGYTF | TGTGCCAGCAGATCGCCAGCAAACGGAGGGTATGGCTACACCTTC
- | many | TRBJ2-5 | TRBV12-3/TRBV12-4 | CASTGPGETQYF | TGTGCCAGCACCGGTCCCGGAGAGACCCAGTACTTC
TRBD1 | - | TRBJ2-7 | TRBV29-1 | CSVERTGRGNEQYF | TGCAGCGTTGAAAGGACAGGGAGAGGCAACGAGCAGTACTTC
- | few | TRBJ1-1 | TRBV4-2 | CASSTEGAAFF | TGTGCCAGCAGCACGGAAGGGGCTGCTTTCTTT
- | few | TRBJ2-1 | TRBV5-1 | CASSLRGLEGNEQFF | TGCGCCAGCAGCTTGAGAGGGCTCGAAGGCAATGAGCAGTTCTTC
TRBD1 | few | TRBJ1-1 | TRBV6-5 | CASRDRVVTEAFF | TGTGCCAGCCGTGACAGGGTGGTGACTGAAGCTTTCTTT
- | - | TRBJ2-1 | TRBV6-1 | CASREEAEPYNEQFF | TGTGCCAGCAGGGAGGAGGCTGAGCCCTACAATGAGCAGTTCTTC
- | many | TRBJ1-6 | TRBV10-3 | CAISESAGRNSPLHF | TGTGCCATCAGTGAGTCGGCAGGGCGAAATTCACCCCTCCACTTT
TRBD2 | many | TRBJ2-7 | TRBV20-1 | CSASSGTKTYEQYF | TGCAGTGCTAGCTCCGGGACTAAAACCTACGAGCAGTACTTC
- | - | TRBJ1-6 | TRBV10-3 | CAIRNNNSPLHF | TGTGCCATCAGGAACAATAATTCACCCCTCCACTTT
- | few | TRBJ2-7 | TRBV29-1 | CSVGTTIKEQYF | TGCAGCGTCGGGACAACGATAAAGGAGCAGTACTTC
- | many | TRBJ2-2 | TRBV6-4 | CASSRDTDTGELFF | TGTGCCAGCAGCCGAGACACGGACACCGGGGAGCTGTTTTTT
TRBD1 | few | TRBJ1-4 | TRBV6-6 | CASSHGTGQKLFF | TGTGCCAGCAGTCACGGGACAGGGCAGAAACTGTTTTTT
- | few | TRBJ1-2 | TRBV7-2 | CASSSSGGTDGYTF | TGTGCCAGCAGCTCATCGGGAGGTACAGATGGCTACACCTTC
- | few | TRBJ1-1 | TRBV19 | CASTRTARRTEAFF | TGTGCCAGTACAAGAACCGCAAGAAGGACTGAAGCTTTCTTT
TRBD1 | many | TRBJ1-1 | TRBV18 | CASSPDTRTGEAFF | TGTGCCAGCTCACCCGACACCAGGACAGGGGAAGCTTTCTTT
TRBD1 | few | TRBJ2-5 | TRBV5-1 | CASKQLGQGEGETQYF | TGCGCCAGCAAACAACTGGGACAGGGAGAGGGAGAGACCCAGTACTTC
TRBD2 | - | TRBJ2-3 | TRBV2 | CASSPTSGGGDTQYF | TGTGCCAGCAGCCCTACTAGCGGGGGAGGGGATACGCAGTATTTT